These 8 T cell receptor beta chains were all obtained from the same sample, sequenced in a study of blood T cell repertoires in COVID-19. Assay: immunoSEQ multiplex PCR; the TCRdb copy retains only in-frame clones and omits some. This repertoire shows roughly 150,000 clones, around 82% found once; its top ten account for around 4.4%. The source material was peripheral blood. All receptors derive from a man between 60 and 75 years old with acute or convalescent COVID-19.

Here the CDR3 DNA reads TGTGCCAGCAGCTCGAACGCCGGGACAGGGTCCTACGAGCAGTACTTC. Translating it yields CASSSNAGTGSYEQYF. The chain combines TRBV7-2 with TRBJ2-7; 9 positions match TRBD1. Per germline, CDR1 SGHTA and CDR2 FQGNSA. V trimming: 4 bases; J trimming: 1 base; junction bases outside the gene matches: 8. There are 16 residues in the CDR3. Variable domain in full (rest from reference TRBV7-2 and TRBJ2-7): GAGVSQSPSNKVTEKGKDVELRCDPISGHTALYWYRQSLGQGLEFLIYFQGNSAPDKSGLPSDRFSAERTGGSVSTLTIQRTQQEDSAVYLCASSSNAGTGSYEQYFGPGTRLTVT.

The V call is TRBV12-3 or TRBV12-4, the J call TRBJ2-5; no reliable D call. V shed 2 bases and J shed 3 bases, with 4 bases lying between them. CDR3 length: 12 amino acids. The CDR3 reads CASSLSEETQYF. CDR3 DNA: TGTGCCAGCAGTTTATCTGAAGAGACCCAGTACTTC.

V is TRBV5-1 and J is TRBJ1-4, with 7 bases lining up with TRBD1. V dropped 0 bases and J dropped 5; count of bases not matched to a gene: 4. In germline, CDR1 is SGHRS, CDR2 YFSETQ. The CDR3 contains 15 residues. For the CDR3, the DNA is TGCGCCAGCAGCTTGGCCGGGACAGCAAATGAAAAACTGTTTTTT. Residues: CASSLAGTANEKLFF.

The chain couples TRBV7-3 to TRBJ2-5; D uncertain. The CDR3 sequence is 13 residues long. Deletions cut 6 bases from V and 4 bases from J, with 12 bases between. From germline, CDR1 is SGHTA and CDR2 FQGTGA. CDR3 nucleotides: TGTGCCAGCAGTAAAGACGGGTCAGAGACCCAGTACTTC. The encoded protein is CASSKDGSETQYF.

V gene TRBV19 combines with J gene TRBJ2-7; weak D call: TRBD2 (5 bases). Germline CDR1 is LNHDA and CDR2 is SQIVND (reference sequence). This CDR3 contains 15 residues. V lost 0 bases, J lost 0 bases, and 9 bases lay in between. For the CDR3, the DNA is TGTGCCAGTAGTATAGATATAGGGAGCTCCTACGAGCAGTACTTC. Protein product: CASSIDIGSSYEQYF.

J is TRBJ2-3 and V is TRBV2; 12 nucleotides agree with TRBD2. Germline values: CDR1 SNHLY, CDR2 FYNNEI. V shed 5 bases and J 4 bases; nucleotides not matched to a gene: 4. The CDR3 spans 15 residues. The CDR3 loop is CASSRTSGKADTQYF. The CDR3 region has the DNA TGTGCCAGCAGTCGGACTAGCGGGAAGGCAGATACGCAGTATTTT.

The rearrangement links TRBV30 to TRBJ2-7; 10 bases align to TRBD2. Trimming took 3 bases from V and 4 from J; bases not matched to a gene: 3. CDR3 length: 13 residues. The germline V gene encodes CDR1 GTSNPN and CDR2 SVGIG (reference sequence). The CDR3 region is CAWRLAGRYEQYF. CDR3 coding DNA: TGTGCCTGGAGACTAGCGGGAAGGTACGAGCAGTACTTC.

V usage is TRBV11-2 and J usage is TRBJ2-5, with 9 bases that match TRBD1. The V gene end was trimmed by 1 base and the J gene end by 2 bases; junction bases not matched to a gene: 5. The germline gives CDR1 SGHAT, CDR2 FQNNGV. CDR3 length: 16 amino acids. The CDR3 DNA is TGTGCCAGCAGCTTAGCCTCGACAGGGGGGCAAGAGACCCAGTACTTC. Translating it yields CASSLASTGGQETQYF.